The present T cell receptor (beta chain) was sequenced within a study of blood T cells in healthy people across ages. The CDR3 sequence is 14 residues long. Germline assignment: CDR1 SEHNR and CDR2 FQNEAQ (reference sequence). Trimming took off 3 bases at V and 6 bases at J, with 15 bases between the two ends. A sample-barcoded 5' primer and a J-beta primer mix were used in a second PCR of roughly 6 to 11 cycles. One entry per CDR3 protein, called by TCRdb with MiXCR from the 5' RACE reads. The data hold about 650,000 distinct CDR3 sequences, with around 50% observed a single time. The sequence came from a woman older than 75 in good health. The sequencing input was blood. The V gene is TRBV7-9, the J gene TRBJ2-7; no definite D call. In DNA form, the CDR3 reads TGTGCCAGCAGCTTGGCCGGGTTTCAATCCGAGCAGTACTTC. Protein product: CASSLAGFQSEQYF.